The present T cell receptor beta chain was sequenced within a study of OX40 agonist ivuxolimab in advanced cancers. About the research overall: Patient treatment consisted of intravenous ivuxolimab administration every 2 weeks at 0.01 to 10 mg/kg. Hepatocellular carcinoma, melanoma, renal cell or head and neck cancer occurred in dose-escalation patients.

Study-wide findings and caveats: In general, CD8+ T cells held more expanded clones than CD4+ did, on average.

This CDR3 is 14 amino acids long. V was trimmed by 4 bases and J by 2 bases, leaving 12 bases between them. Germline-derived CDR1 and CDR2 are SGHRS and YFSETQ. Assay used: immunoSEQ multiplex PCR; TCRdb lists only in-frame clones, some missing. The sample carries 55,000 to 90,000 clones, around 86% recorded once. As regards this clone: Its cognate antigen is unknown.

The sequence derives from an adult with an advanced solid tumor such as melanoma, head and neck, liver or kidney cancer. This chain uses TRBV5-1 with TRBJ1-1; D unresolved. The sequencing here drew on CD4+ or CD8+ T cells sorted from blood, taken in a trial of the OX40 agonist ivuxolimab. The CDR3 protein is CASSRLAANTEAFF. In DNA, the CDR3 is TGCGCCAGCAGCCGTCTTGCGGCCAACACTGAAGCTTTCTTT. The full variable domain, in which reference TRBV5-1 and TRBJ1-1 provide the parts outside the CDR3, is KAGVTQTPRYLIKTRGQQVTLSCSPISGHRSVSWYQQTPGQGLQFLFEYFSETQRNKGNFPGRFSGRQFSNSRSEMNVSTLELGDSALYLCASSRLAANTEAFFGQGTRLTVV.